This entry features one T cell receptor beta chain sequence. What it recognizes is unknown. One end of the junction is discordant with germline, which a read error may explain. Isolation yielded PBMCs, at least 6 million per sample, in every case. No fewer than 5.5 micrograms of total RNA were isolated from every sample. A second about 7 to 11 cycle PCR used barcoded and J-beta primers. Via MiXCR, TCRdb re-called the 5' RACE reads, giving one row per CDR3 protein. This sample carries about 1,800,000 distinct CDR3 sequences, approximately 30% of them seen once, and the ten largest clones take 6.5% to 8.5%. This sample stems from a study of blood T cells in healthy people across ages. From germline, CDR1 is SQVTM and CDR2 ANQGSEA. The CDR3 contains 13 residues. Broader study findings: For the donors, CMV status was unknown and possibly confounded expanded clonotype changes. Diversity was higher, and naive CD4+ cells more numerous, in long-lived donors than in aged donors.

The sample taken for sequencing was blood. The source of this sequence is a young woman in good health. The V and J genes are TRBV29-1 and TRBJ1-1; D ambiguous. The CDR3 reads CSVRRLSNTKAFF. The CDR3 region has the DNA TGCAGCGTTCGACGACTGTCTAACACTAAAGCTTTCTTT.